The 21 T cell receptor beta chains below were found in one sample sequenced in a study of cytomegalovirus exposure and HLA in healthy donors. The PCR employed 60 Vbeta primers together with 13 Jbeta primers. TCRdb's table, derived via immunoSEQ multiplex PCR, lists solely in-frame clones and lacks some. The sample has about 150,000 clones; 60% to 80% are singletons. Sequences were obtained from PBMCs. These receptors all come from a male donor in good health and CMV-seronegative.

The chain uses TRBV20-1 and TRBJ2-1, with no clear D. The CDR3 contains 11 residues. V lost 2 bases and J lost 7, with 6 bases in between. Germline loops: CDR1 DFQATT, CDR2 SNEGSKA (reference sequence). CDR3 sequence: CSARSGNEQFF. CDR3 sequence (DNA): TGCAGTGCTAGATCCGGGAATGAGCAGTTCTTC.

The CDR3 nucleotides read TGCAGCGTTGTTAATCAGGGGGAGACCCAGTACTTC. Protein product: CSVVNQGETQYF. The chain recombines TRBV29-1 with TRBJ2-5; tentatively, D is TRBD1 (6 bases). Germline loops: CDR1 SQVTM, CDR2 ANQGSEA. CDR3 length equals 12 residues. Deletions cut 4 bases from V and 5 bases from J, with 11 bases between.

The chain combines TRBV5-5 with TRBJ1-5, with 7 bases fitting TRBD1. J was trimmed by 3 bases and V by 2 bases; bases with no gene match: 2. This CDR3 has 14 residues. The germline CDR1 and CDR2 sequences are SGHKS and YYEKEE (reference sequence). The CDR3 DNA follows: TGTGCCAGCAGCTTCGGACAGGACAATCAGCCCCAGCATTTT. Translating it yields CASSFGQDNQPQHF.

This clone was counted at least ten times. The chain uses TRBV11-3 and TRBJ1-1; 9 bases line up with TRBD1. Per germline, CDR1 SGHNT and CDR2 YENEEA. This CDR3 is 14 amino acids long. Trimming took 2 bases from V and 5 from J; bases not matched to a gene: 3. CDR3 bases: TGTGCCAGCAGCTTAATCGGACAGGGGACTGAAGCTTTCTTT. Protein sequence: CASSLIGQGTEAFF.

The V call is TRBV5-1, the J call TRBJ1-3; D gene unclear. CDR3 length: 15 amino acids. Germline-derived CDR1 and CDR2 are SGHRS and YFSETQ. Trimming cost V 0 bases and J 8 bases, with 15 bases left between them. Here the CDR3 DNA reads TGCGCCAGCAGCTTGGCGGGTCAGTTCGCGGACACCATATATTTT. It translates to CASSLAGQFADTIYF.

The CDR3 bases are TGTGCCAGCAGCGTAGTCGCAGGGGGAACTGAAGCTTTCTTT. Translation: CASSVVAGGTEAFF. V gene TRBV9 combines with J gene TRBJ1-1, with 7 bases identical to TRBD1. Germline loops: CDR1 SGDLS, CDR2 YYNGEE. The CDR3 has 14 amino acids. Trimming removed 0 bases from V and 5 bases from J; junction bases left unmatched: 4.

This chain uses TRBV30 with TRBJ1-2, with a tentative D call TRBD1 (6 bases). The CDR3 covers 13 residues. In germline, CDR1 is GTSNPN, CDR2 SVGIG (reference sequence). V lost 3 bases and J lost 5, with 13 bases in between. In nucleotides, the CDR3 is TGTGCCTGGAGCCGAGGACAGTCTTATGGCTACACCTTC. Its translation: CAWSRGQSYGYTF. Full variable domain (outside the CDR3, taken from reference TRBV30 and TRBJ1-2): SQTIHQWPATLVQPVGSPLSLECTVEGTSNPNLYWYRQAAGRGLQLLFYSVGIGQISSEVPQNLSASRPQDRQFILSSKKLLLSDSGFYLCAWSRGQSYGYTFGSGTRLTVV.

The CDR3 bases are TGTGCCAGCAGCTCTACAGGGGCCAATCAGCCCCAGCATTTT. As protein: CASSSTGANQPQHF. The V call is TRBV7-9, the J call TRBJ1-5, with 7 bases identical to TRBD1. V was clipped by 4 bases and J by 3 bases; unmatched bases: 3. This CDR3 comprises 14 residues. From germline, CDR1 is SEHNR and CDR2 FQNEAQ (reference sequence).

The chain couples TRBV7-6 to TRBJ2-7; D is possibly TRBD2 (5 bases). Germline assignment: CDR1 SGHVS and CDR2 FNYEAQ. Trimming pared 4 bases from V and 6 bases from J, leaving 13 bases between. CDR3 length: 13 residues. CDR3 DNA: TGTGCCAGCAGCTCCGGGGATGTAGGCGAGCAGTACTTC. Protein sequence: CASSSGDVGEQYF.

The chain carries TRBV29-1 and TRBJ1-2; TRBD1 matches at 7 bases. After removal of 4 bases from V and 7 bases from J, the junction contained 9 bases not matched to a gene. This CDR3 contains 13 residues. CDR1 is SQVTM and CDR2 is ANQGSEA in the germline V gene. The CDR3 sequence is CSVAHRQGFGYTF. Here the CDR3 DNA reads TGCAGCGTTGCCCATCGACAGGGTTTTGGCTACACCTTC.

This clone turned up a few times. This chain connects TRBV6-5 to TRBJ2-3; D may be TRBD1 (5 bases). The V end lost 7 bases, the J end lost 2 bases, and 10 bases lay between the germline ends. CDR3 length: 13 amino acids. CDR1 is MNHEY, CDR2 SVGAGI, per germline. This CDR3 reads CASNPGNTDTQYF. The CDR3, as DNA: TGTGCCAGCAACCCAGGGAACACAGATACGCAGTATTTT.

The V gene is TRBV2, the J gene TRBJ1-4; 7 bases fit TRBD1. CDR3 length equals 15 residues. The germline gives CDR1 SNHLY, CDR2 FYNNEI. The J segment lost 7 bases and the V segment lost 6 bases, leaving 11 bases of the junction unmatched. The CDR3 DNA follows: TGTGCCAGCAGGGGAAGCAGGGGGGCTAGTGAAAAACTGTTTTTT. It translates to CASRGSRGASEKLFF.

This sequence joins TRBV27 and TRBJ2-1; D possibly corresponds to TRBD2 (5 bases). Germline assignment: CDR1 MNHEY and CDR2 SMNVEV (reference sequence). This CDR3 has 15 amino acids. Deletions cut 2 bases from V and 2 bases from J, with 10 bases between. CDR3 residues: CASSLVGVPYNEQFF. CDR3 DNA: TGTGCCAGCAGTTTAGTCGGGGTACCCTACAATGAGCAGTTCTTC.

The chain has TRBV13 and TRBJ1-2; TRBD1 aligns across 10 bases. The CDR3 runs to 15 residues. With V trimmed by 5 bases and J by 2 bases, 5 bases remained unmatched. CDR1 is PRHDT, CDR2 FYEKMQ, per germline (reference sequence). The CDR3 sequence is CASSPGQGKNYGYTF. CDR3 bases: TGTGCCAGCAGCCCGGGACAGGGGAAAAACTATGGCTACACCTTC.

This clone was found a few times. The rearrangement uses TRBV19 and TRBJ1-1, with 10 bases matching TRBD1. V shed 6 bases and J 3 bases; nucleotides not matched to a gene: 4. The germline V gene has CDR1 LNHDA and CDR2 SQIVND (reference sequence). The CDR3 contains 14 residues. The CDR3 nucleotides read TGTGCCAGTAGCACCGGGACAGGGGACACTGAAGCTTTCTTT. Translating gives CASSTGTGDTEAFF.

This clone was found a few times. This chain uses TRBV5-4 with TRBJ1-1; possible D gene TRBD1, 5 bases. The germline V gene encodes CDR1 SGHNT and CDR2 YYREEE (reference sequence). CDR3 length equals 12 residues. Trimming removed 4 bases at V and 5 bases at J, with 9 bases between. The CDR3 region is CASSPQGTEAFF. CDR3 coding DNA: TGTGCCAGCAGCCCTCAGGGTACTGAAGCTTTCTTT.

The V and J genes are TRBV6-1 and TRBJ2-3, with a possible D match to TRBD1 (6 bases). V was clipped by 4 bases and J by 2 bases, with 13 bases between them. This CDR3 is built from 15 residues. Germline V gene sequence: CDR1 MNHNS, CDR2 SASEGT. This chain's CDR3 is CASSAGVRFTDTQYF. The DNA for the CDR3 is TGTGCCAGCAGTGCAGGGGTCCGCTTCACAGATACGCAGTATTTT.

The CDR3 DNA reads TGTGCCAGCAGCTTAGGCCGGGGGTGGAATCAGCCCCAGCATTTT. It is translated as CASSLGRGWNQPQHF. V usage is TRBV11-2 and J usage is TRBJ1-5, with D perhaps matching TRBD1 (5 bases). V lost 1 base to trimming and J lost 4 bases, with 11 bases between them. Germline lookup yields CDR1 SGHAT and CDR2 FQNNGV. The CDR3 has 15 amino acids. The full variable domain, its missing parts supplied by reference TRBV11-2 and TRBJ1-5, is EAGVAQSPRYKIIEKRQSVAFWCNPISGHATLYWYQQILGQGPKLLIQFQNNGVVDDSQLPKDRFSAERLKGVDSTLKIQPAKLEDSAVYLCASSLGRGWNQPQHFGDGTRLSIL.

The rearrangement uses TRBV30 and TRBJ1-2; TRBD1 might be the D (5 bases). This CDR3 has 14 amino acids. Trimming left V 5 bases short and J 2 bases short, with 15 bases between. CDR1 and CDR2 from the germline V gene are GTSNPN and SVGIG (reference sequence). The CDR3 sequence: CAWGTAFNNYGYTF. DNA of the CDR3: TGTGCCTGGGGGACTGCTTTCAACAACTATGGCTACACCTTC.

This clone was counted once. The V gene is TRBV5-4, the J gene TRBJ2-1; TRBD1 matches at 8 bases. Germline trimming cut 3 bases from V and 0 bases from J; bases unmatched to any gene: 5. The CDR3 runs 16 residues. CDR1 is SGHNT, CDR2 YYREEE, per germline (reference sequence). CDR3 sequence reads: CASSSRQGSSYNEQFF. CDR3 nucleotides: TGTGCCAGCAGCTCGAGACAGGGGAGCTCCTACAATGAGCAGTTCTTC.

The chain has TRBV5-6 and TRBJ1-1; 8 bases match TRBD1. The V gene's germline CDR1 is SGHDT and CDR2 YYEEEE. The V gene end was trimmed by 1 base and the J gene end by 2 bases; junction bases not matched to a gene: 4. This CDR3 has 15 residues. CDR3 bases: TGTGCCAGCAGCTTGTTAGACAGGGGTAACACTGAAGCTTTCTTT. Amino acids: CASSLLDRGNTEAFF.